This is a list of T cell receptor beta chains from one sample in a study of blood T cell repertoires in COVID-19. Here immunoSEQ multiplex PCR was the method, and the copy in TCRdb shows in-frame clones only, minus some. The data show about 140,000 clones, around 90% seen once. The sequenced material came from peripheral blood. Receptors were obtained from a human donor in a cohort sampled during active COVID-19. Each CDR3 is given with its conserved first and last residue. A D gene is named only where the DNA matches it firmly. Size values are once, few and many counts, or a class for expanded clones, and some rows have none.

>once|TRBV6-5|TRBD1|TRBJ1-2|15
TGTGCCAGCAGGTCTACCCTGACAGGGCGGGGTGGCTACACCTTC
CASRSTLTGRGGYTF
>.|TRBV6-5|TRBD2|TRBJ2-1|15
TGTGCCAGCAGTCTCCTAGCGGGAGGGATGAATGAGCAGTTCTTC
CASSLLAGGMNEQFF
>few|TRBV5-1|TRBD1|TRBJ2-7|13
TGCGCCAGCAGCTCGGGACAGAACTACGAGCAGTACTTC
CASSSGQNYEQYF
>.|TRBV9|TRBD2|TRBJ2-7|15
TGTGCCAGCAGCGTAGCAGCGGGAGGGATCTACGAGCAGTACTTC
CASSVAAGGIYEQYF
>.|TRBV11-3|TRBD1|TRBJ2-7|15
TGTGCCAGCAGCAAGGGGGGGACAGGGGTCTACGAGCAGTACTTC
CASSKGGTGVYEQYF
>.|TRBV6-2/TRBV6-3|TRBD1|TRBJ2-1|18
TGTGCCAGCAGCAACGGGACCCGGGGGACAGGGGGCTGGAATGAGCAGTTCTTC
CASSNGTRGTGGWNEQFF
>.|TRBV19|TRBD1|TRBJ2-5|15
TGTGCCAGTAGTATAACTGAGGGGGCGGCGGAGACCCAGTACTTC
CASSITEGAAETQYF
>.|TRBV20-1|.|TRBJ2-3|15
TGCAGTGCTAGTCACCTTGAGTCTAGCACAGATACGCAGTATTTT
CSASHLESSTDTQYF
>.|TRBV2|.|TRBJ2-3|9
TGTGCCAGCTTCCGTCCGCAGTATTTT
CASFRPQYF
>.|TRBV3-1/TRBV3-2|.|TRBJ2-7|19
TGTGCCAGCAGCCAAGCGGCCCCAGGGCTTATCAGGAACTCCTACGAGCAGTACTTC
CASSQAAPGLIRNSYEQYF
>.|TRBV29-1|TRBD1|TRBJ2-7|11
TGCAGCGTTCGGGACAGCTTCGAGCAGTACTTC
CSVRDSFEQYF
>.|TRBV20-1|.|TRBJ1-5|14
TGCAGTGCTAGTGGGGCGCAGCGCAATCAGCCCCAGCATTTT
CSASGAQRNQPQHF
>few|TRBV6-2/TRBV6-3|TRBD2|TRBJ2-4|17
TGTGCCAGCAGCTCCCTATTTCCACTAGCGGGCAAAAACATTCAGTACTTC
CASSSLFPLAGKNIQYF
>.|TRBV19|TRBD1|TRBJ2-1|15
TGTGCCAGTAGTATCGCAGGGGGCAGCTACAATGAGCAGTTCTTC
CASSIAGGSYNEQFF
>few|TRBV7-2|.|TRBJ2-7|13
TGTGCCAGCAGCTTAAACAGGGTGAGGGAGCAGTACTTC
CASSLNRVREQYF
>once|TRBV18|TRBD1|TRBJ1-2|14
TGTGCCAGCTCGCCCGGGACAGGCCAGGGTGGCTACACCTTC
CASSPGTGQGGYTF
>.|TRBV27|.|TRBJ1-1|16
TGTGCCAGCAGTTCCCACAGGGTGCCCTCGAACACTGAAGCTTTCTTT
CASSSHRVPSNTEAFF
>.|TRBV24-1|TRBD1|TRBJ2-1|15
TGTGCCACCAGTGATTTGGGGGCAGGGGGTGTTCGGCAGTTCTTC
CATSDLGAGGVRQFF
>.|TRBV28|TRBD1|TRBJ1-6|16
TGTGCCAGCACCCCGGCCACGGGACAGGGACGAACACCCCTCCACTTT
CASTPATGQGRTPLHF
>.|TRBV21-1|.|TRBJ1-5|17
TGTGCCAGCAGCAAAGGAATTACAGGGGGCAGCAATCAGCCCCAGCATTTT
CASSKGITGGSNQPQHF